These T cell receptor beta chains were read from a single sample in a study of graft-versus-host responses after intestinal transplantation. Data came from immunoSEQ multiplex PCR; TCRdb stores just in-frame clones and leaves some out. The data hold some 92,000 clones, with roughly 92% observed a single time. These receptors have no known antigen. The sample was unstimulated CD4+ T cells sorted from spleen or lymph node cells, taken before intestinal transplant. The receptors originated from a human donor who received an intestinal transplant. The CDR3 runs from the conserved cysteine through the conserved F or W. Fields, in order: clone size, J gene, CDR3 length, D gene, V gene, CDR3 protein, CDR3 DNA. A D gene is named only where the DNA matches it firmly. Rows give clone size only sometimes, using once, few, many, or a class for an expanded clone.

clone_size: .
j_call: TRBJ1-4
cdr3_length: 13
d_call: TRBD1
v_call: TRBV27
cdr3_aa: CASSRGQDEKLFF
cdr3_nt: TGTGCCAGCAGTCGGGGACAGGATGAAAAACTGTTTTTT

clone_size: .
j_call: TRBJ2-7
cdr3_length: 17
d_call: .
v_call: TRBV21-1
cdr3_aa: CASSKALWSDSSYEQYF
cdr3_nt: TGTGCCAGCAGCAAAGCGCTTTGGAGCGATAGCTCCTACGAGCAGTACTTC

clone_size: .
j_call: TRBJ2-1
cdr3_length: 16
d_call: .
v_call: TRBV5-1
cdr3_aa: CASSIGHRDAYNEQFF
cdr3_nt: TGCGCCAGCAGCATAGGACATAGGGACGCGTACAATGAGCAGTTCTTC

clone_size: .
j_call: TRBJ2-7
cdr3_length: 15
d_call: TRBD1
v_call: TRBV7-9
cdr3_aa: CASRSGQGLSYEQYF
cdr3_nt: TGTGCCAGCAGGTCGGGACAGGGCCTTTCCTACGAGCAGTACTTC

clone_size: .
j_call: TRBJ2-3
cdr3_length: 15
d_call: TRBD2
v_call: TRBV6-5
cdr3_aa: CASSYGLAGIDTQYF
cdr3_nt: TGTGCCAGCAGTTACGGACTAGCGGGAATAGATACGCAGTATTTT

clone_size: .
j_call: TRBJ2-5
cdr3_length: 13
d_call: .
v_call: TRBV18
cdr3_aa: CASSPPVLETQYF
cdr3_nt: TGTGCCAGCTCACCACCCGTTCTAGAGACCCAGTACTTC

clone_size: .
j_call: TRBJ1-2
cdr3_length: 12
d_call: .
v_call: TRBV25-1
cdr3_aa: CASSAGGYGYTF
cdr3_nt: TGTGCCAGCAGTGCGGGTGGATATGGCTACACCTTC

clone_size: .
j_call: TRBJ2-6
cdr3_length: 16
d_call: .
v_call: TRBV6-5
cdr3_aa: CASSYSSPSGANVLTF
cdr3_nt: TGTGCCAGCAGTTACTCTTCGCCCTCTGGGGCCAACGTCCTGACTTTC

clone_size: .
j_call: TRBJ2-1
cdr3_length: 15
d_call: TRBD1
v_call: TRBV7-3
cdr3_aa: CASSLRQGLYNEQFF
cdr3_nt: TGTGCCAGCAGCTTAAGACAGGGCCTCTACAATGAGCAGTTCTTC

clone_size: .
j_call: TRBJ2-5
cdr3_length: 13
d_call: .
v_call: TRBV18
cdr3_aa: CASSPDIRETQYF
cdr3_nt: TGTGCCAGCTCACCCGACATAAGGGAGACCCAGTACTTC

clone_size: once
j_call: TRBJ2-7
cdr3_length: 15
d_call: .
v_call: TRBV5-1
cdr3_aa: CASSPPGQISYEQYF
cdr3_nt: TGCGCCAGCAGCCCCCCTGGCCAGATCTCCTACGAGCAGTACTTC

clone_size: .
j_call: TRBJ1-5
cdr3_length: 16
d_call: .
v_call: TRBV2
cdr3_aa: CASSEDLQGGNQPQHF
cdr3_nt: TGTGCCAGCAGTGAAGATCTTCAGGGAGGCAATCAGCCCCAGCATTTT

clone_size: .
j_call: TRBJ2-5
cdr3_length: 14
d_call: .
v_call: TRBV30
cdr3_aa: CAWSEITGLETQYF
cdr3_nt: TGTGCCTGGAGTGAGATAACAGGGTTGGAGACCCAGTACTTC

clone_size: .
j_call: TRBJ2-1
cdr3_length: 15
d_call: .
v_call: TRBV5-1
cdr3_aa: CASHTGSGPYNEQFF
cdr3_nt: TGCGCCAGCCACACCGGGAGCGGACCCTACAATGAGCAGTTCTTC

clone_size: .
j_call: TRBJ2-3
cdr3_length: 13
d_call: .
v_call: TRBV19
cdr3_aa: CASSLTFTDTQYF
cdr3_nt: TGTGCCAGTAGTTTAACGTTCACAGATACGCAGTATTTT

clone_size: .
j_call: TRBJ1-3
cdr3_length: 13
d_call: .
v_call: TRBV2
cdr3_aa: CASKGGLGNTIYF
cdr3_nt: TGTGCCAGCAAAGGGGGACTTGGAAACACCATATATTTT

clone_size: .
j_call: TRBJ2-2
cdr3_length: 15
d_call: TRBD2
v_call: TRBV7-9
cdr3_aa: CASRGSSGNTGELFF
cdr3_nt: TGTGCCAGCAGAGGGTCTAGCGGTAACACCGGGGAGCTGTTTTTT

clone_size: .
j_call: TRBJ2-2
cdr3_length: 13
d_call: .
v_call: TRBV6-5
cdr3_aa: CASLAGWTGELFF
cdr3_nt: TGTGCCAGCCTCGCCGGATGGACCGGGGAGCTGTTTTTT

clone_size: once
j_call: TRBJ2-7
cdr3_length: 16
d_call: TRBD1
v_call: TRBV29-1
cdr3_aa: CSVAEHADRTVHEQYF
cdr3_nt: TGCAGCGTTGCCGAGCATGCGGACAGGACAGTACACGAGCAGTACTTC